Presented here are 6 T cell receptor beta chains from one specimen sequenced in a study of T cells in Graves' hyperthyroidism and ophthalmopathy. What was amplified from RNA transcripts were TCR beta CDR3 regions. With the HTBI primer set, the TCR CDR3 went through a first round of RT-PCR. MiXCR, run by TCRdb on the multiplex PCR reads, gives a single entry per CDR3 protein. In the table there are approximately 410,000 distinct CDR3 sequences, 14% to 15% of which are singletons. Specimen: blood. These receptors originate from a man aged 18 to 29 with Graves' ophthalmopathy.

This clonotype was recorded at least ten times. V usage is TRBV6-1 and J usage is TRBJ1-1; the D gene is possibly TRBD1 (5 bases). Germline CDR1 and CDR2: MNHNS and SASEGT. The V end lost 5 bases, the J end lost 3 bases, and 16 bases lay between the germline ends. The CDR3 is 15 amino acids. The CDR3 spells CASSLGTATYTEAFF. The CDR3 DNA reads TGTGCCAGCAGTCTAGGGACCGCCACGTACACTGAAGCTTTCTTT.

This clonotype has only a few counts. This sequence joins TRBV29-1 and TRBJ2-4, with D unresolved. The CDR3 runs 14 residues. Looked up from germline, CDR1 is SQVTM and CDR2 is ANQGSEA. With 7 bases removed from V and 4 bases from J, the gap between germline ends came to 17 bases. Written as DNA, the CDR3 is TGCAGCGCCACGCTGATCGGCGCGAAAAACATTCAGTACTTC. This gives the protein CSATLIGAKNIQYF.

This clonotype was observed once. A much larger clone is a single base away; this may be a read error. The chain combines TRBV29-1 with TRBJ2-7; TRBD1 matches 9 bases. Per germline, CDR1 SQVTM and CDR2 ANQGSEA. The CDR3 covers 14 residues. The V segment lost 4 bases and the J segment 0 bases; nucleotides outside the gene matches: 4. The CDR3 nucleotides are TGCAGCGTTGTGGGGACAGGGAGCTCCTACGAGCAGTACTTC. It codes for CSVVGTGSSYEQYF.

The rearrangement joins TRBV15 to TRBJ2-7; TRBD1 matches 10 bases. Losses at the gene ends were 1 base for V and 3 bases for J; bases not matched to a gene: 3. The germline V gene encodes CDR1 LNHNV and CDR2 YYDKDF (reference sequence). The CDR3 runs to 15 residues. This CDR3 is CATSRGQGANYEQYF. The DNA of the CDR3 is TGTGCCACCAGCAGAGGACAGGGGGCGAACTACGAGCAGTACTTC.

The chain combines TRBV5-5 with TRBJ2-2, with TRBD2 as a possible D gene (6 bases). CDR1 is SGHKS, CDR2 YYEKEE, per germline (reference sequence). The CDR3 extends over 14 amino acids. V was clipped by 9 bases and J by 6 bases, with 18 bases between them. The CDR3 DNA follows: TGTGCCACCCCCCGCGCGGGAACGGCCGGGGAGCTGTTTTTT. Translation gives CATPRAGTAGELFF. Filled out from reference TRBV5-5 and TRBJ2-2, the complete variable domain reads DAGVTQSPTHLIKTRGQQVTLRCSPISGHKSVSWYQQVLGQGPQFIFQYYEKEERGRGNFPDRFSARQFPNYSSELNVNALLLGDSALYLCATPRAGTAGELFFGEGSRLTVL.

The chain employs TRBV4-2 and TRBJ2-7; D is unclear. Germline V lookup: CDR1 LGHNA, CDR2 YNFKEQ. The germline V and J ends were trimmed by 0 bases and 0 bases, with 9 bases remaining between them. CDR3 size: 15 residues. The CDR3 reads CASSQEASYSYEQYF. The CDR3 DNA is TGTGCCAGCAGCCAAGAAGCGAGTTACTCCTACGAGCAGTACTTC.